This entry describes one T cell receptor beta chain. Antigen specificity is unknown. The CDR3 loop spans 15 amino acids. From germline, CDR1 is LNHNV and CDR2 YYDKDF (reference sequence). Trimming took 4 bases from V and 2 from J; bases not matched to a gene: 3. One entry per CDR3 protein, called by TCRdb with MiXCR from the 5' RACE reads. The profile shows about 520,000 distinct CDR3 sequences, less than 25% of them singletons. This sample stems from a study of identical twins. Study conclusions and caveats: It was out-of-frame TCR alpha sharing in monozygotic twins that models underestimated.

This sample also appeared in a second study, on T cells expressing NK-cell markers. This second study notes: NKG2C+ dominant clonotype frequencies in five to seven donors were roughly 1.0-7.5% of CD8+ T cells. These clonotypes also led the CD3+CD56-NKG2C+ fraction in several donors.

Sequenced material: CD4+ T cells sorted from blood. The chain joins TRBV15 to TRBJ2-5, with TRBD1 identical over 11 bases. This receptor was taken from a woman aged 18-35 years in good health. The CDR3 loop reads CATSTRDRGQETQYF. CDR3 DNA sequence: TGTGCCACCAGCACGCGGGACAGGGGGCAAGAGACCCAGTACTTC.